These 15 T cell receptor beta chains share one sample of origin, sequenced in a study of cytomegalovirus exposure and HLA in healthy donors. Some clones are missing from TCRdb's copy, which holds only in-frame ones; the method was immunoSEQ multiplex PCR. This sample has roughly 63,000 clones, with about 90% found just once. Sample: PBMCs. Receptors were obtained from a woman aged 18-29 years in good health and CMV-seronegative.

A few counts support this clone. The chain has TRBV19 and TRBJ1-4; 10 bases line up with TRBD1. This CDR3 contains 15 residues. V was clipped by 3 bases and J by 3 bases; unmatched bases: 1. Germline CDR1 is LNHDA and CDR2 is SQIVND (reference sequence). CDR3 nucleotides: TGTGCCAGTAGTATCGACAGGGGGCCTAATGAAAAACTGTTTTTT. Protein sequence: CASSIDRGPNEKLFF.

V and J are TRBV18 and TRBJ2-2, with TRBD1 matching over 11 bases. CDR1 and CDR2 (germline): KGHSH, LQKENI. The J segment lost 4 bases and the V segment lost 2 bases, leaving 0 bases of the junction unmatched. The CDR3 runs to 15 residues. This CDR3 reads CASSPGTGGTGELFF. The CDR3 DNA sequence: TGTGCCAGCTCACCAGGGACAGGGGGCACCGGGGAGCTGTTTTTT. Full variable domain (rest looked up from reference TRBV18 and TRBJ2-2): NAGVMQNPRHLVRRRGQEARLRCSPMKGHSHVYWYRQLPEEGLKFMVYLQKENIIDESGMPKERFSAEFPKEGPSILRIQQVVRGDSAAYFCASSPGTGGTGELFFGEGSRLTVL.

This chain connects TRBV28 to TRBJ2-4; D is unresolved. CDR3 size: 12 residues. Germline-derived CDR1 and CDR2 are MDHEN and SYDVKM. Trimming left V 5 bases short and J 11 bases short, with 13 bases between. The CDR3 loop is CASSVALPLQYF. CDR3 sequence (DNA): TGTGCCAGCAGTGTGGCCCTTCCTCTTCAGTACTTC.

The chain joins TRBV6-4 to TRBJ2-3; TRBD2 aligns across 9 bases. V lost 6 bases and J lost 3; bases outside the gene matches: 4. Looked up from germline, CDR1 is MRHNA and CDR2 is SNTAGT. The CDR3 has 14 amino acids. The CDR3 DNA reads TGTGCCAGCAGCCCGACTAGCGGAACAGATACGCAGTATTTT. This encodes CASSPTSGTDTQYF.

V and J are TRBV28 and TRBJ2-7, with D perhaps TRBD1 (6 bases). V dropped 6 bases and J dropped 5 bases, with 14 bases sitting between them. The CDR3 consists of 13 residues. The germline gives CDR1 MDHEN, CDR2 SYDVKM. The CDR3 coding sequence is TGTGCCAGCAGAACCGACAGGATCCACGAGCAGTACTTC. Amino acid sequence: CASRTDRIHEQYF.

This chain joins TRBV7-8 and TRBJ1-1, with D uncertain. Germline CDR1 SGHVS, CDR2 FQNEAQ. V gave up 0 bases and J gave up 0 bases, with 8 bases separating them. CDR3 length: 15 residues. The CDR3 DNA follows: TGTGCCAGCAGCTTAGCGCTCGGGGTGAACACTGAAGCTTTCTTT. This gives the protein CASSLALGVNTEAFF. The full variable domain, rest sourced from reference TRBV7-8 and TRBJ1-1, is GAGVSQSPRYKVAKRGQDVALRCDPISGHVSLFWYQQALGQGPEFLTYFQNEAQLDKSGLPSDRFFAERPEGSVSTLKIQRTQQEDSAVYLCASSLALGVNTEAFFGQGTRLTVV.

The rearrangement links TRBV6-5 to TRBJ2-7, with 10 bases that match TRBD1. Germline V gene sequence: CDR1 MNHEY, CDR2 SVGAGI. J lost 7 bases, V lost 5 bases, and 5 bases had no gene match. CDR3 length: 13 residues. The CDR3 loop reads CASSGTGEGEQYF. The CDR3 DNA reads TGTGCCAGCAGTGGGACAGGGGAAGGGGAGCAGTACTTC.

This chain uses TRBV19 with TRBJ2-1; TRBD1 aligns across 9 bases. The J segment lost 8 bases and the V segment lost 6 bases, leaving 5 bases of the junction unmatched. The CDR3 length is 13 residues. The germline V gene has CDR1 LNHDA and CDR2 SQIVND (reference sequence). CDR3 nucleotides: TGTGCCAGTAGCACAGGGGGCTTGGATGAGCAGTTCTTC. This encodes CASSTGGLDEQFF.

This clone was detected only a few times. J is TRBJ1-2 and V is TRBV2; no firm D call. Germline CDR1 and CDR2: SNHLY and FYNNEI. The V gene lost 1 base and the J gene lost 6 bases, with 15 bases spanning the gap. The CDR3 loop spans 15 amino acids. CDR3 bases: TGTGCCAGCAGTGAAGTTTTTAGGGAGCAAGATGGCTACACCTTC. Its protein product is CASSEVFREQDGYTF.

The chain recombines TRBV28 with TRBJ1-1; TRBD1 matches 8 bases. CDR1 and CDR2 (germline): MDHEN, SYDVKM. The trim removed 5 bases at V and 1 base at J, leaving 9 bases unmatched. The CDR3 totals 16 residues. The CDR3 region has the DNA TGTGCCAGCAGTCCGATCAGGGGGCTTCGGAACACTGAAGCTTTCTTT. Residues: CASSPIRGLRNTEAFF.

V and J are TRBV11-2 and TRBJ2-5; tentative D call: TRBD2 (6 bases). The CDR3 contains 15 residues. The germline V gene encodes CDR1 SGHAT and CDR2 FQNNGV. V was pared by 5 bases and J by 2 bases, with 15 bases between. In nucleotides, the CDR3 is TGTGCCAGCAGCCCCCGAAGGACTATACAAGAGACCCAGTACTTC. Residues: CASSPRRTIQETQYF.

This clone appeared a single time. The rearrangement links TRBV6-5 to TRBJ2-3; D ambiguous. Trimming removed 2 bases from V and 2 bases from J, with 8 bases in between. The CDR3 loop spans 14 amino acids. The germline gives CDR1 MNHEY, CDR2 SVGAGI. CDR3 sequence reads: CASSYELPTDTQYF. The CDR3 bases are TGTGCCAGCAGTTACGAGCTTCCCACAGATACGCAGTATTTT.

This clone was seen only a few times. The chain employs TRBV11-2 and TRBJ2-7, with 7 nucleotides matching TRBD2. J gave up 6 bases and V 0 bases, and 8 bases lay outside the gene matches. The CDR3 has 15 amino acids. Germline CDR1 SGHAT, CDR2 FQNNGV. CDR3 sequence reads: CASSLDRMGGFEQYF. The DNA of the CDR3 is TGTGCCAGCAGCTTAGATCGAATGGGGGGGTTCGAGCAGTACTTC.

The chain joins TRBV5-1 to TRBJ2-7; D gene unclear. There are 14 residues in the CDR3. CDR1 and CDR2 (germline): SGHRS, YFSETQ. Trimming removed 2 bases at V and 0 bases at J, with 9 bases between. The CDR3 spells CASSFKLSSYEQYF. The CDR3 region has the DNA TGCGCCAGCAGCTTTAAGCTGAGCTCCTACGAGCAGTACTTC.

CDR3 amino acids: CASRIDRAQPQHF. CDR3 nucleotide sequence: TGTGCCAGTAGGATCGACAGGGCTCAGCCCCAGCATTTT. The chain combines TRBV19 with TRBJ1-5, with 7 bases aligning to TRBD1. V shed 6 bases, J shed 6 bases, and the junction held 5 bases outside the gene matches. This CDR3 contains 13 residues. Germline CDR1 and CDR2: LNHDA and SQIVND (reference sequence).